What follows describes a single T cell receptor (beta chain). Germline CDR1 and CDR2: KGHSH and LQKENI. Trimming at V came to 1 base and at J to 4 bases, leaving 6 bases not matched to a gene. The CDR3 runs to 16 residues. These data come from a study of blood T cell repertoires in COVID-19. The assay was immunoSEQ multiplex PCR, and TCRdb's table has in-frame clones only and misses some. The sample comprises more than 75,000 clones, 65% to 90% of which are singletons, and 1% to 1.5% rests with the top ten. This sequence originates from a man aged 80 or over with active or convalescent COVID-19. Material: peripheral blood. The rearrangement joins TRBV18 to TRBJ2-5; TRBD1 aligns across 10 bases. CDR3 DNA sequence: TGTGCCAGCTCACCACTTGGGACAGGGGCCCTAGAGACCCAGTACTTC. Its protein product is CASSPLGTGALETQYF.